The 25 T cell receptor beta chains given below trace back to one sample, sequenced in a study of early T cells in non-severe SARS-CoV-2 infection. TCRdb reprocessed the 5' RACE reads via MiXCR and lists one record per CDR3 protein. This sample has around 100,000 distinct CDR3 sequences; roughly 15% occur once, and the top ten carry 1.3%. The specimen was whole blood. The receptors shown here come from an adult who was a healthcare worker with PCR-confirmed SARS-CoV-2 infection or an uninfected control (not recorded which).

This rearrangement joins TRBV5-4 to TRBJ2-2, with D maybe TRBD1 (5 bases). Trimming stripped 0 bases from V and 3 bases from J, with 12 bases between. CDR3 length: 16 residues. The germline CDR1 and CDR2 sequences are SGHNT and YYREEE (reference sequence). As DNA, the CDR3 is TGTGCCAGCAGCTTGGGATGGCAGGGCTACACCGGGGAGCTGTTTTTT. Its protein product is CASSLGWQGYTGELFF.

This clonotype has at least ten counts. As DNA, the CDR3 is TGTGCCAGCAGTGAAACGACAGGGGATGTGGAAAAACTGTTTTTT. This translates into CASSETTGDVEKLFF. The J gene is TRBJ1-4, the V gene TRBV2, with TRBD1 matching 8 bases. Germline CDR1 is SNHLY and CDR2 is FYNNEI. This CDR3 is 15 amino acids long. J was trimmed by 8 bases and V by 2 bases; bases with no gene match: 7. Looking up the rest from reference TRBV2 and TRBJ1-4 gives the full variable domain: EPEVTQTPSHQVTQMGQEVILRCVPISNHLYFYWYRQILGQKVEFLVSFYNNEISEKSEIFDDQFSVERPDGSNFTLKIRSTKLEDSAMYFCASSETTGDVEKLFFGSGTQLSVL.

This rearrangement joins TRBV12-3 or TRBV12-4 to TRBJ2-4; D might be TRBD1 or TRBD2, each matching 5 bases. Trimming took off 5 bases at V and 6 bases at J, with 14 bases between the two ends. This CDR3 contains 14 residues. The CDR3 coding sequence is TGTGCCAGCAGTATACCGGGACGTGGAAACATTCAGTACTTC. Encoded protein: CASSIPGRGNIQYF.

A few counts support this clonotype. The V call is TRBV29-1, the J call TRBJ2-1; 9 bases agree with TRBD1. The germline gives CDR1 SQVTM, CDR2 ANQGSEA. The V gene end was trimmed by 7 bases and the J gene end by 8 bases; junction bases not matched to a gene: 6. The CDR3 loop spans 12 amino acids. DNA of the CDR3: TGCAGCGCTGACAGGGGGAGAGATGAGCAGTTCTTC. Translation gives CSADRGRDEQFF.

At least ten counts were recorded for this clonotype. This chain joins TRBV5-4 and TRBJ2-7, with TRBD2 matching 13 bases. The CDR3 loop spans 14 amino acids. Germline values: CDR1 SGHNT, CDR2 YYREEE (reference sequence). V trimming: 4 bases; J trimming: 7 bases; junction bases outside the gene matches: 5. The CDR3 reads CASSQGLAGREQYF. The CDR3 DNA follows: TGTGCCAGCAGCCAGGGACTAGCGGGACGGGAGCAGTACTTC. Variable domain in full (rest from reference TRBV5-4 and TRBJ2-7): ETGVTQSPTHLIKTRGQQVTLRCSSQSGHNTVSWYQQALGQGPQFIFQYYREEENGRGNFPPRFSGLQFPNYSSELNVNALELDDSALYLCASSQGLAGREQYFGPGTRLTVT.

The chain combines TRBV27 with TRBJ1-5; a weak D match, TRBD1 (5 bases). Trimming cost V 0 bases and J 4 bases, with 16 bases left between them. CDR1 is MNHEY, CDR2 SMNVEV, per germline (reference sequence). The CDR3 spans 17 residues. CDR3 in DNA: TGTGCCAGCAGTTTATCGGTTTCAGGGCGTGGAAATCAGCCCCAGCATTTT. It codes for CASSLSVSGRGNQPQHF.

The chain is built from TRBV6-5 and TRBJ1-2; 11 positions match TRBD1. Germline assignment: CDR1 MNHEY and CDR2 SVGAGI. J gave up 6 bases and V 2 bases, and 5 bases lay outside the gene matches. The CDR3 has 15 amino acids. CDR3 sequence reads: CASSYRDRGIDGYTF. The CDR3, as DNA: TGTGCCAGCAGTTACCGGGACAGGGGGATTGATGGCTACACCTTC.

This clonotype was seen only a few times. This chain connects TRBV20-1 to TRBJ2-7; 10 bases align to TRBD1. Germline CDR1 reads DFQATT; CDR2 reads SNEGSKA (reference sequence). With 3 bases clipped from V and 0 bases from J, the junction kept 2 bases outside the gene matches. CDR3 length equals 14 residues. This chain's CDR3 is CSASRDRGSYEQYF. Here the CDR3 DNA reads TGCAGTGCTAGCCGGGACAGGGGCTCCTACGAGCAGTACTTC.

This chain connects TRBV6-2 or TRBV6-3 to TRBJ1-1; D unresolved. Germline V gene sequence: CDR1 MNHEY, CDR2 SVGEGT. Trimming stripped 1 base from V and 2 bases from J, with 17 bases between. The CDR3 contains 17 residues. Written as DNA, the CDR3 is TGTGCCAGCAGTTACTGGGCCGGCAGGCAGATAAACACTGAAGCTTTCTTT. Amino acid sequence: CASSYWAGRQINTEAFF.

The table lists this clonotype with a few counts. The chain joins TRBV27 to TRBJ2-7; 8 bases align to TRBD1. V lost 6 bases, J lost 3 bases, and 13 bases stayed unmatched. There are 16 residues in the CDR3. CDR1 and CDR2 from the germline V gene are MNHEY and SMNVEV (reference sequence). CDR3 protein: CASSRKPGGAYYEQYF. The DNA of the CDR3 is TGTGCCAGCAGCCGAAAGCCAGGGGGCGCCTACTACGAGCAGTACTTC.

The V and J genes are TRBV7-2 and TRBJ1-5; D is undetermined. Trimming stripped 2 bases from V and 1 base from J, with 9 bases between. Germline assignment: CDR1 SGHTA and CDR2 FQGNSA. The CDR3 has 15 residues. The CDR3 coding sequence is TGTGCCAGCAGCTTAACAGTGGGCAGCAATCAGCCCCAGCATTTT. Its protein product is CASSLTVGSNQPQHF.

This sequence joins TRBV9 and TRBJ2-1, with D tentatively TRBD2 (5 bases). Trimming took off 2 bases at V and 9 bases at J, with 9 bases between the two ends. Germline CDR1 is SGDLS and CDR2 is YYNGEE. The CDR3 extends over 12 amino acids. The CDR3 DNA reads TGTGCCAGCAGCGTGGATACTAGTGAGCAGTTCTTC. This codes for CASSVDTSEQFF.

In DNA form, the CDR3 reads TGTGCCAGCAGCAAGACAGCTAGCTCCTACGAGCAGTACTTC. This gives the protein CASSKTASSYEQYF. The V gene is TRBV5-4, the J gene TRBJ2-7; D may be TRBD1 (5 bases). The CDR3 sequence is 14 residues long. The V gene's germline CDR1 is SGHNT and CDR2 YYREEE (reference sequence). V lost 4 bases and J lost 0, with 11 bases in between.

This clonotype has just a few counts. This sequence joins TRBV12-3 or TRBV12-4 and TRBJ2-7; 13 bases are shared with TRBD2. The CDR3 contains 15 residues. After removal of 3 bases from V and 6 bases from J, the junction contained 5 bases not matched to a gene. The CDR3 loop reads CASSFWTSGGGEQYF. In DNA, the CDR3 is TGTGCCAGCAGTTTTTGGACTAGCGGGGGTGGCGAGCAGTACTTC.

The J gene is TRBJ2-3, the V gene TRBV7-2; 9 bases are shared with TRBD2. Germline loops: CDR1 SGHTA, CDR2 FQGNSA. The CDR3 totals 15 residues. Losses at the gene ends were 7 bases for V and 3 bases for J; bases not matched to a gene: 8. The CDR3, as DNA: TGTGCCAGCAACTCGCTAGCGGGGCTTACAGATACGCAGTATTTT. Translating it yields CASNSLAGLTDTQYF. Full variable domain (remainder filled in from reference TRBV7-2 and TRBJ2-3): GAGVSQSPSNKVTEKGKDVELRCDPISGHTALYWYRQSLGQGLEFLIYFQGNSAPDKSGLPSDRFSAERTGGSVSTLTIQRTQQEDSAVYLCASNSLAGLTDTQYFGPGTRLTVL.

The chain employs TRBV28 and TRBJ2-1; D is undetermined. Deletions cut 1 base from V and 0 bases from J, with 7 bases between. CDR3 length equals 15 residues. The germline CDR1 and CDR2 sequences are MDHEN and SYDVKM. The CDR3 nucleotides are TGTGCCAGCAGTTTATCACTATTCTCCTACAATGAGCAGTTCTTC. Its protein is CASSLSLFSYNEQFF. Combining the CDR3 with reference TRBV28 and TRBJ2-1 gives the whole variable domain DVKVTQSSRYLVKRTGEKVFLECVQDMDHENMFWYRQDPGLGLRLIYFSYDVKMKEKGDIPEGYSVSREKKERFSLILESASTNQTSMYLCASSLSLFSYNEQFFGPGTRLTVL.

This clonotype was seen only a few times. The chain is built from TRBV6-2 or TRBV6-3 and TRBJ2-7; a possible D gene is TRBD2 (6 bases). With 6 bases removed from V and 0 bases from J, the gap between germline ends came to 12 bases. Germline V gives CDR1 MNHEY, CDR2 SVGEGT. The CDR3 totals 14 residues. CDR3 sequence: CASRDYPASYEQYF. CDR3 nucleotides: TGTGCCAGCAGGGACTACCCGGCCTCCTACGAGCAGTACTTC.

This clonotype was recorded at least ten times. The CDR3: CASSPQTGGIYEQYF. The CDR3 coding sequence is TGTGCCAGCAGCCCTCAGACAGGGGGAATCTACGAGCAGTACTTC. The gene calls are TRBV7-2 and TRBJ2-7; the match to TRBD1 covers 9 bases. The CDR3 contains 15 residues. Per germline, CDR1 SGHTA and CDR2 FQGNSA. Unmatched junction bases numbered 8, after V lost 5 bases and J lost 3 bases. The full variable domain, its missing parts supplied by reference TRBV7-2 and TRBJ2-7, is GAGVSQSPSNKVTEKGKDVELRCDPISGHTALYWYRQSLGQGLEFLIYFQGNSAPDKSGLPSDRFSAERTGGSVSTLTIQRTQQEDSAVYLCASSPQTGGIYEQYFGPGTRLTVT.

This clonotype came up a few times. CDR3 bases: TGCAGTGCTAGAGTCGCAGGGGGCGGCGGGGAGCTGTTTTTT. Its translation: CSARVAGGGGELFF. The V gene is TRBV20-1, the J gene TRBJ2-2; 8 bases are a match to TRBD1. This CDR3 has 14 residues. CDR1 and CDR2 (germline): DFQATT, SNEGSKA (reference sequence). J lost 7 bases, V lost 1 base, and 5 bases had no gene match.

V usage is TRBV23-1 and J usage is TRBJ1-5; 8 positions agree with TRBD1. TRBV23-1 is placed among ORFs of uncertain function. This CDR3 region has 18 residues. V trimming: 2 bases; J trimming: 0 bases; junction bases outside the gene matches: 9. The CDR3 loop is CASSQEGGTGDSNQPQHF. As DNA, the CDR3 is TGCGCCAGCAGTCAAGAGGGGGGGACAGGAGATAGCAATCAGCCCCAGCATTTT.

This clonotype was seen only a few times. V gene TRBV10-3 combines with J gene TRBJ1-1, with 8 bases matching TRBD1. The CDR3 spans 11 residues. Germline V gives CDR1 ENHRY, CDR2 SYGVKD. The CDR3 DNA reads as TGTGCGACTCAGGGGGCAGCTGAAGCTTTCTTT. This codes for CATQGAAEAFF.

In this sample, this clonotype turned up a few times. V gene TRBV10-3 combines with J gene TRBJ2-3, with D tentatively TRBD2 (5 bases). Germline CDR1 ENHRY, CDR2 SYGVKD. The CDR3 extends over 15 amino acids. The CDR3 DNA is TGTGCGTTCAGAGACGGGAAGGGTGGCACAGATACGCAGTATTTT. As protein: CAFRDGKGGTDTQYF.

This clonotype has just a few counts. V and J are TRBV7-8 and TRBJ2-7, with 8 bases fitting TRBD2. From germline, CDR1 is SGHVS and CDR2 FQNEAQ. The junction had 3 bases not matched to a gene; V was cut back by 5 bases and J by 3 bases. CDR3 length: 13 amino acids. CDR3 in DNA: TGTGCCAGCAGCGGGACTAGAAGCTACGAGCAGTACTTC. Protein product: CASSGTRSYEQYF. Using reference TRBV7-8 and TRBJ2-7 for the parts outside the CDR3, the full variable domain is GAGVSQSPRYKVAKRGQDVALRCDPISGHVSLFWYQQALGQGPEFLTYFQNEAQLDKSGLPSDRFFAERPEGSVSTLKIQRTQQEDSAVYLCASSGTRSYEQYFGPGTRLTVT.

The chain couples TRBV6-1 to TRBJ1-2; possibly TRBD1 for D (6 bases). This CDR3 has 13 residues. Germline V gene sequence: CDR1 MNHNS, CDR2 SASEGT. Trimming took 8 bases from V and 5 from J, leaving 15 bases between them. CDR3 in DNA: TGTGCCAGCTCAGGGGTGGTCCATTATGGCTACACCTTC. It translates to CASSGVVHYGYTF.

The rearrangement links TRBV7-9 to TRBJ1-1, with D possibly being TRBD1 (5 bases). This CDR3 spans 16 amino acids. V dropped 4 bases and J dropped 0 bases, with 15 bases sitting between them. Germline V CDR1 and CDR2: SEHNR, FQNEAQ (reference sequence). The CDR3 sequence: CASSSRPGPLNTEAFF. CDR3 in DNA: TGTGCCAGCAGCTCCCGTCCGGGACCCTTGAACACTGAAGCTTTCTTT.